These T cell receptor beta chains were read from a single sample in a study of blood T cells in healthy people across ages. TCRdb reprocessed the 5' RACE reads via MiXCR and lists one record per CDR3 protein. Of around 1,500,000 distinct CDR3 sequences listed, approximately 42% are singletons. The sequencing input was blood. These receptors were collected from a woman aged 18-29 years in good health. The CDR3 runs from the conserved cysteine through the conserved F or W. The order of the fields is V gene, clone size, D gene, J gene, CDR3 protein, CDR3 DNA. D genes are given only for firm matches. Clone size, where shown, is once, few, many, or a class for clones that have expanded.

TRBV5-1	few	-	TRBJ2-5	CASRPDSTQETQYF	TGCGCCAGCAGACCCGACTCTACCCAAGAGACCCAGTACTTC
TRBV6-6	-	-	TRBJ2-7	CASREGGIDEQYF	TGTGCCAGCAGGGAGGGGGGCATCGACGAGCAGTACTTC
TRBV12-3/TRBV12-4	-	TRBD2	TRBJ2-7	CASRPRGGEGEQYF	TGTGCCAGCAGACCCCGGGGCGGGGAGGGCGAGCAGTACTTC
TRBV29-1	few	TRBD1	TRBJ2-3	CSVARQGGRSTDTQYF	TGCAGCGTTGCGAGACAGGGGGGAAGAAGCACAGATACGCAGTATTTT
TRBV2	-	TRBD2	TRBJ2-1	CASQAGVSYNEQFF	TGTGCCAGCCAAGCGGGAGTTTCCTACAATGAGCAGTTCTTC
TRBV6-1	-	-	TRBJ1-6	CAGARANNSPLHF	TGTGCCGGGGCCAGGGCAAATAATTCACCCCTCCACTTT
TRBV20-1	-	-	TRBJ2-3	CSAGLGESDTQYF	TGCAGTGCTGGGCTCGGCGAATCAGATACGCAGTATTTT
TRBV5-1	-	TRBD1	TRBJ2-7	CASSSPPGTGTYNEQYF	TGCGCCAGCAGCTCTCCCCCCGGGACAGGGACCTACAATGAGCAGTACTTC
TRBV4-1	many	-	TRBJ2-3	CASSQVLDTQYF	TGCGCCAGCAGCCAAGTTCTCGATACGCAGTATTTT
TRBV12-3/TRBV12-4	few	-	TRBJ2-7	CASSLENRYEQYF	TGTGCCAGCAGTTTAGAGAACCGCTACGAGCAGTACTTC
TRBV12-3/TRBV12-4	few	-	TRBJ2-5	CASTSTAQETQYF	TGTGCCAGCACCTCGACAGCCCAAGAGACCCAGTACTTC
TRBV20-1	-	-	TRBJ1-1	CSASDGRLEAFF	TGCAGTGCTAGCGACGGTCGGCTTGAAGCTTTCTTT
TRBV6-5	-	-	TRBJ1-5	CASSYRLRLQNQPQHF	TGTGCCAGCAGTTACCGGCTAAGACTGCAAAATCAGCCCCAGCATTTT
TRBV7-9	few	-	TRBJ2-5	CASSLVAGMGTQYF	TGTGCCAGCAGCTTAGTGGCAGGGATGGGGACCCAGTACTTC
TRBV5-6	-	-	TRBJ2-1	CASSSRTPIETQFF	TGTGCCAGCAGCTCCCGAACTCCGATAGAGACCCAGTTCTTC
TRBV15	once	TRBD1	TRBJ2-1	CATSRERGQGNEQFF	TGTGCCACCAGCAGAGAAAGGGGACAGGGAAATGAGCAGTTCTTC
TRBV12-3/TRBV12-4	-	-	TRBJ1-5	CASSLGGGANNQPQHF	TGTGCCAGCAGTTTAGGAGGTGGGGCAAACAATCAGCCCCAGCATTTT
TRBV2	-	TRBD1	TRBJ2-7	CASTPGQDSYEQYF	TGTGCCAGCACACCGGGACAGGATTCCTACGAGCAGTACTTC
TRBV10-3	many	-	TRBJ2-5	CAISESMGSQETQYF	TGTGCCATCAGTGAGTCGATGGGCAGTCAAGAGACCCAGTACTTC
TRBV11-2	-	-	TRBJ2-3	CASSLATISTDTQYF	TGTGCCAGCAGCTTAGCGACTATTAGCACAGATACGCAGTATTTT
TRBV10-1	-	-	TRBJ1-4	CASSETGADEKLFF	TGCGCCAGCAGTGAAACCGGGGCGGATGAAAAACTGTTTTTT
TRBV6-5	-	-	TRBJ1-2	CASTTFKGYGYTF	TGTGCCAGCACTACATTCAAAGGCTATGGCTACACCTTC
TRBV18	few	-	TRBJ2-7	CASSPEKPEQYF	TGTGCCAGCTCACCAGAGAAGCCCGAGCAGTACTTC
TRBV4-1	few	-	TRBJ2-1	CASRWGPGDAEQFF	TGCGCCAGCAGATGGGGGCCAGGGGATGCTGAGCAGTTCTTC
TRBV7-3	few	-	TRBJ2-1	CASSLRSGAYNEQFF	TGTGCCAGCAGCTTAAGAAGCGGTGCCTACAATGAGCAGTTCTTC
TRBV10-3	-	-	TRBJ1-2	CAISESGPRHHGYTF	TGTGCCATCAGTGAGTCTGGACCCCGGCACCATGGCTACACCTTC